This T cell receptor beta chain was identified during a study of blood T cell repertoires in COVID-19 (dated by TCRdb to 2020 to 2021). Background on the whole study: Samples from collaborators originated in the United States, Italy and Spain and spanned both the acute and convalescent phases of COVID-19. The material from the prospective study consisted of cDNA or gDNA derived from T cells, B-cell-depleted T cells, or PBMCs. Subjects who had been exposed to COVID-19, were actively infected with it, or had recovered from it provided the deeply sampled blood TCRbeta repertoires that made up the dataset. A freely available public database, intended as a resource for researchers studying the immune response to SARS-CoV-2, is where the repertoires were released. The samples were drawn from two sources: the first 160 participants of the ongoing ImmuneRACE study, and some 1,300 subjects contributed by 6 global collaborators. Nearly every sample came with metadata listing a de-identified subject ID, COVID-19 status, age in years and sex. Where HLA class I and class II types were available, the types were taken from metadata supplied by the sample provider, not from assay-based typing. General study outcomes and caveats: The quantity of clinical and demographic metadata differed by source and by participant and was supplied without curation.

The CDR3 measures 16 amino acids from cysteine to phenylalanine. Only the CDR3 region is kept as DNA, spanning 48 bases read in frame from base 1. Relative to germline, V is 0 bases shorter and J is 0 bases shorter, with 12 bases between their ends. The germline V gene encodes CDR1 SGHRS and CDR2 YFSETQ. As concerns this clone: Its antigen specificity is not known. No base quality information exists; no much larger clone differs at one position. The same CDR3 is also encoded by other DNA sequences in this sample.

Each collaborating institution followed its own protocols to collect whole blood in K2EDTA tubes. For TCRbeta analysis, collaborator samples were shipped as frozen whole blood, as isolated PBMCs, or as DNA extracted from either sample type. The immunoSEQ Assay, a bias-controlled multiplex PCR, was used to amplify TCRbeta CDR3 regions from genomic DNA. For the original study's pipeline: The number of nucleated cells in each sample was estimated from the amplification of reference gene primers within the assay. Sequence reads were collapsed and filtered to measure the absolute abundance of every unique TCRbeta CDR3 rearrangement. For each sample, productive Simpson clonality was calculated as the square root of Simpson's diversity index over productive rearrangements. This is the immuneACCESS table as TCRdb keeps it, with only in-frame sequences that have V and J called. A part of the clones is gone; compared with another copy, unresolved V genes explain less than half, and the rest is unexplained. V and J calls and clone size are those listed in that table; D and trimming were worked out from the DNA. The sample records about 480,000 clones, roughly 89% of which are singletons. Approximately 4.3% of the sample belongs to the ten largest clones.

The V gene is TRBV5-1 and the J gene is TRBJ1-1, with TRBD1 tentatively as D gene (5 bases match). The TCR was taken from a woman aged 25-40 years with acute or convalescent COVID-19. Sequences were obtained from peripheral blood. The nucleotide sequence reads TGCGCCAGCAGCTTGGCCGGGACTGTTATGAACACTGAAGCTTTCTTT. It translates to CASSLAGTVMNTEAFF.